This paragraph reports one T cell receptor beta chain. TCRdb re-analysed the RT-PCR reads in MiXCR, keeping a single row per CDR3 protein. Counted here are about half a million distinct CDR3 sequences, roughly 11% occurring once; the ten biggest clones make up approximately 12%. This sample was taken from a study of response to subunit inactivated influenza vaccine. V was clipped by 3 bases and J by 4 bases, with 13 bases between them. Germline CDR1 and CDR2: MGHRA and YSYEKL. The CDR3 covers 14 residues. The starting material was PBMCs from blood, obtained roughly 45 days after vaccination. The TCR was taken from a man in his fifties who received an inactivated influenza vaccine. This chain uses TRBV4-1 with TRBJ2-7, with D perhaps TRBD2 (5 bases). CDR3 protein: CASSQAGLLYEQYF. The CDR3, as DNA: TGCGCCAGCAGCCAGGCAGGACTTTTATACGAGCAGTACTTC.